Listed here are 18 T cell receptor beta chains from one sample, sequenced in a study of lymphopenia after photon versus proton radiotherapy. Here immunoSEQ multiplex PCR was the method, and the copy in TCRdb shows in-frame clones only, minus some. The sample includes roughly 64,000 clones, 87% of them seen just once. Source: peripheral blood, taken from a patient treated with proton-based radiotherapy. The receptors originated from an elderly man with esophageal cancer.

This clone was detected once. The J gene is TRBJ2-7, the V gene TRBV2; no reliable D call. V was shortened by 4 bases and J by 3 bases, with 4 bases between the two germline ends. Germline-derived CDR1 and CDR2 are SNHLY and FYNNEI. There are 11 residues in the CDR3. CDR3 region: CASSVVYEQYF. DNA for the CDR3: TGTGCCAGCAGTGTAGTCTACGAGCAGTACTTC.

J is TRBJ1-1 and V is TRBV19; 7 bases are shared with TRBD1. The CDR3 spans 14 residues. Trimming removed 10 bases from V and 1 base from J; junction bases left unmatched: 9. CDR1 is LNHDA, CDR2 SQIVND, per germline (reference sequence). The CDR3 spells CATHLGGKNTEAFF. The CDR3 nucleotides are TGTGCCACCCACCTAGGGGGCAAGAACACTGAAGCTTTCTTT.

This clone was seen only a few times. V and J are TRBV19 and TRBJ1-1; the match to TRBD1 covers 8 bases. The CDR3 has 15 residues. Germline CDR1 LNHDA, CDR2 SQIVND (reference sequence). Trimming took 8 bases from V and 0 from J; bases not matched to a gene: 8. The CDR3 sequence: CASLDRGFMNTEAFF. As DNA, the CDR3 is TGTGCCAGTTTAGACAGGGGTTTTATGAACACTGAAGCTTTCTTT.

V usage is TRBV7-2 and J usage is TRBJ2-3; D possibly corresponds to TRBD2 (5 bases). Trimming removed 5 bases from V and 4 bases from J, with 16 bases in between. The CDR3 spans 15 residues. Germline lookup yields CDR1 SGHTA and CDR2 FQGNSA. CDR3 protein: CASSQTGNGADTQYF. The CDR3 DNA reads as TGTGCCAGCAGCCAAACCGGGAACGGCGCAGATACGCAGTATTTT.

In its sample, this clone was seen once. The chain links TRBV14 to TRBJ1-2, with D perhaps TRBD1 (6 bases). V lost 4 bases to trimming and J lost 5 bases, with 11 bases between them. Germline V lookup: CDR1 SGHDN, CDR2 FVKESK. CDR3 size: 13 residues. CDR3 loop: CASSRGQYYGYTF. In DNA, the CDR3 is TGTGCCAGCAGCCGAGGACAGTATTATGGCTACACCTTC. Full variable domain (rest looked up from reference TRBV14 and TRBJ1-2): EAGVTQFPSHSVIEKGQTVTLRCDPISGHDNLYWYRRVMGKEIKFLLHFVKESKQDESGMPNNRFLAERTGGTYSTLKVQPAELEDSGVYFCASSRGQYYGYTFGSGTRLTVV.

V gene TRBV7-8 combines with J gene TRBJ2-5; D might be TRBD2 (5 bases). Germline V gene sequence: CDR1 SGHVS, CDR2 FQNEAQ. The CDR3 is 14 residues long. The germline V and J ends were trimmed by 4 bases and 5 bases, with 14 bases remaining between them. The CDR3 coding sequence is TGTGCCAGCAGCTCTAGTAGCGCGGAGGAGACCCAGTACTTC. Amino acid sequence: CASSSSSAEETQYF.

This clone has a single count. This sequence joins TRBV2 and TRBJ2-7; D perhaps matches TRBD1 (6 bases). From germline, CDR1 is SNHLY and CDR2 FYNNEI. Trimming left V 5 bases short and J 3 bases short, with 20 bases between. The CDR3 extends over 16 amino acids. CDR3 amino acids: CASSSSVVTGNYEQYF. The CDR3 DNA follows: TGTGCCAGCAGTTCCTCGGTAGTTACAGGGAACTACGAGCAGTACTTC.

The chain is built from TRBV12-5 and TRBJ2-2, with 9 bases identical to TRBD1. This CDR3 is built from 15 residues. The germline V gene has CDR1 LGHNT and CDR2 FRNRAP. The junction had 8 bases not matched to a gene; V was cut back by 9 bases and J by 3 bases. DNA for the CDR3: TGTGCTAGCCTCCGGGACAGGGTGGACACCGGGGAGCTGTTTTTT. Translated: CASLRDRVDTGELFF.

V usage is TRBV4-1 and J usage is TRBJ1-2; 7 bases align to TRBD1. The ends lost 4 bases at V and 8 bases at J; junction bases unmatched: 10. Germline lookup yields CDR1 MGHRA and CDR2 YSYEKL. The CDR3 length is 14 residues. The CDR3 DNA sequence: TGCGCCAGCAGCCCAAGCGAGGGGGCAGGGGGCTACACCTTC. It codes for CASSPSEGAGGYTF.

The chain links TRBV11-3 to TRBJ2-5, with a tentative D call TRBD1 (6 bases). Germline lookup yields CDR1 SGHNT and CDR2 YENEEA. The CDR3 is 15 residues long. V was clipped by 5 bases and J by 5 bases, with 18 bases between them. The CDR3 region has the DNA TGTGCCAGCAGCGACCGTAGGACAGAGATGGAGACCCAGTACTTC. Protein sequence: CASSDRRTEMETQYF. Full variable domain (missing parts from reference TRBV11-3 and TRBJ2-5): EAGVVQSPRYKIIEKKQPVAFWCNPISGHNTLYWYLQNLGQGPELLIRYENEEAVDDSQLPKDRFSAERLKGVDSTLKIQPAELGDSAVYLCASSDRRTEMETQYFGPGTRLLVL.

This clone was observed a handful of times. The J gene is TRBJ1-2, the V gene TRBV15; D uncertain. With 0 bases removed from V and 3 bases from J, the gap between germline ends came to 8 bases. CDR3 length: 14 residues. Germline lookup yields CDR1 LNHNV and CDR2 YYDKDF (reference sequence). CDR3 in DNA: TGTGCCACCAGCAGAGATCGATGGGACTATGGCTACACCTTC. This gives the protein CATSRDRWDYGYTF.

This CDR3 reads CASSLADSSYNEQFF. Here the CDR3 DNA reads TGTGCCAGCAGTCTAGCGGATAGCTCCTACAATGAGCAGTTCTTC. The V and J genes are TRBV6-6 and TRBJ2-1, with TRBD2 matching over 7 bases. In germline, CDR1 is MNHNY, CDR2 SVGAGI (reference sequence). Trimming took 5 bases from V and 0 from J; bases not matched to a gene: 4. This CDR3 comprises 15 residues.

This clone was picked up one time. The J gene is TRBJ1-2, the V gene TRBV7-9; 7 nucleotides match TRBD1. Trimming cost V 6 bases and J 5 bases; bases outside gene matches: 6. Germline loops: CDR1 SEHNR, CDR2 FQNEAQ (reference sequence). CDR3 length equals 13 residues. This CDR3 is CASSPGQSYGYTF. CDR3 coding DNA: TGTGCCAGCAGTCCGGGACAGTCTTATGGCTACACCTTC.

The chain carries TRBV7-9 and TRBJ1-1; tentatively, D is TRBD1 (6 bases). The CDR3 consists of 12 residues. In germline, CDR1 is SEHNR, CDR2 FQNEAQ (reference sequence). V was trimmed by 1 base and J by 11 bases, leaving 11 bases between them. For the CDR3, the DNA is TGTGCCAGCAGCTTAGTACGGAGGGGGGCTTTCTTT. Translation gives CASSLVRRGAFF.

This chain connects TRBV6-5 to TRBJ1-5, with 7 bases aligning to TRBD1. Germline V gene lookup returns CDR1 MNHEY and CDR2 SVGAGI. The CDR3 has 15 amino acids. The V segment lost 5 bases and the J segment 2 bases; nucleotides outside the gene matches: 6. As DNA, the CDR3 is TGTGCCAGCAGTCTTAGACAGGGTGGCAATCAGCCCCAGCATTTT. Protein sequence: CASSLRQGGNQPQHF.

The rearrangement uses TRBV4-1 and TRBJ1-5; D possibly corresponds to TRBD1 (6 bases). V dropped 1 base and J dropped 6 bases, with 16 bases sitting between them. The CDR3 length is 16 residues. Looked up from germline, CDR1 is MGHRA and CDR2 is YSYEKL. Written as DNA, the CDR3 is TGCGCCAGCAGCCAAGGCCACGGGGGGGCGGGTCAGCCCCAGCATTTT. Protein sequence: CASSQGHGGAGQPQHF.

The chain recombines TRBV14 with TRBJ2-5; possible D gene TRBD2, 6 bases. Deletions cut 4 bases from V and 5 bases from J, with 14 bases between. This CDR3 is built from 14 residues. CDR1 and CDR2 from the germline V gene are SGHDN and FVKESK. The CDR3 protein is CASSRDGSRETQYF. The CDR3 nucleotides are TGTGCCAGCAGCCGGGACGGGAGTAGGGAGACCCAGTACTTC.

The chain's CDR3 is CAISEPWGTNYGYTF. CDR3 DNA sequence: TGTGCCATCAGTGAGCCGTGGGGGACTAACTATGGCTACACCTTC. The chain links TRBV10-3 to TRBJ1-2; weak D call: TRBD1 (5 bases). CDR1 and CDR2 from the germline V gene are ENHRY and SYGVKD. The CDR3 extends over 15 amino acids. Trimming shortened V by 2 bases and J by 0 bases, and 10 bases separated the two germline ends.